This record concerns one T cell receptor (beta chain) sequence. The clone's antigen remains unknown. No per-base quality is available; no much larger clone lies one base away. The data were taken from a study of cytomegalovirus exposure and HLA in healthy donors (dated by TCRdb to the late 2010s). As for the study more broadly: An earlier analysis of about 560 of the donors reported over 250 Gb of sequence data and 117 million unique TCR beta sequences obtained from 180 million or so T cells. Roughly 310 gigabases of sequencing data and some 85 million unique TCR sequences were included in an early release covering about 700 HLA-typed donors. Among the roughly 390 genotyped donors, approximately 81% belonged to the genetic ancestry cluster associated with self-reported Caucasian donors. The aim of the study was to test whether cataloging public T cell receptors could identify signatures of past pathogen exposure. The study used immunosequencing to profile the T cell repertoires of 666 subjects and linked those repertoires to cytomegalovirus serostatus. Along with the roughly 670-subject first cohort, a separate validation cohort of some 130 different subjects was used. High-throughput TCR immunosequencing, statistical association of individual TCRs with disease status, and machine learning were combined to predict cytomegalovirus infection status. A later analysis re-examined previously published TCR beta repertoires from more than 550 donors and added high-resolution HLA genotyping to investigate patterns of TCR occurrence. Rather than drawing on any new phenotypic data, the later analysis identified candidate immune exposures from TCR beta sequences and the way those sequences occurred across donors. In an earlier analysis of over 550 of the donors, high-throughput TCR beta sequencing was used to judge whether each TCR beta V gene segment behaved as functional or pseudogenic. Donor age, sex, ethnicity and CMV serostatus were collected together with the repertoire data. A later genetic analysis took genome-wide SNP genotypes for about 55% of the roughly 670 donors and used that subset as a discovery cohort. Every repertoire in the discovery cohort had been generated on one and the same sequencing platform. HLA typing included class I and class II loci at four-digit resolution. Typing coverage differed by locus: A, B, C, DRB1 and DQB1 were typed in roughly 629-640 donors, DQA1 in 522, DPA1 in approximately 600, and DPB1 in around 490. Roughly 5 DR-DQ haplotypes were treated as single units for association and clustering because of strong linkage in the cohort. Among 398 genotyped donors of the cohort, an average of approximately 240,000 unique TCR beta nucleotide sequences were sequenced per donor, roughly 18% of them non-productive.

Libraries were made using the immunoSEQ multiplex PCR assay. For the multiplex PCR, a mixture combining 60 forward primers for TCR Vbeta segments and 13 reverse primers for TCR Jbeta segments was used. The CDR3 region of rearranged TCR beta genes was amplified from genomic DNA by a multiplex PCR assay. On the Illumina HiSeq System, the amplified TCR beta libraries were sequenced as 87-base-pair reads. The source study handled its data this way. Across the 670 or so repertoires, a later analysis counted 80 million or so unique TCR beta chains, 8.5 million to 12 million of which were shared by at least two donors. A nearest-neighbor algorithm error-corrected the raw reads and collapsed the reads into unique sequences, merging closely related sequences to remove PCR and sequencing errors. To assign V, D and J gene segments, CDR3 sequences were aligned to IMGT reference sequences. For a sequence to be retained, a match of at least six nucleotides was required to both a V gene segment and a J gene segment. Rearrangements were called productive when the CDR3 lacked stop codons and stayed in frame with V and J; all others were non-productive. CDR3 was defined according to IMGT convention as the region running from the second conserved V-encoded cysteine to the conserved J-encoded phenylalanine. In an earlier analysis of more than 550 of the donors, sequences lacking an unambiguous match to a single V gene segment were excluded. An earlier analysis of 500 to 600 of the donors classified V segments as functional when productive rearrangements were above 56.7% and as segregating when the standard deviation between donors was above 5%. A statistical classification framework was developed to diagnose cytomegalovirus status using the catalog of TCR beta chain sequences. V and J gene assignment, in a later analysis, came from comparing TCR nucleotide sequences with IMGT/GENE-DB human TR gene sequences. The TCRdist pipeline was used in a later analysis to assign CDR3 sequences and most-parsimonious VDJ recombination scenarios. A later analysis defined each TCR beta chain by its CDR3 amino acid sequence plus V-gene family, and excluded reads lacking a unique V-gene family. In a later analysis, 450 to 600 highly shared, low-generation-probability nucleotide sequences were removed to address suspected cross-contamination and a sequencing artifact. In a later analysis, a clonal expansion index for each public chain was calculated from normalized within-repertoire ranks of inferred template counts. Generation probabilities in a later analysis came from a VDJ recombination model fitted to out-of-frame rearrangements, and those results were checked against IGoR. Hypergeometric tests were used in a later analysis to score TCR-TCR, TCR-HLA and TCR-CMV co-occurrence, with a repertoire-size bias correction applied to the TCR pairs. A later analysis estimated false discovery rates by permuting HLA or CMV assignments 20 times. In a later analysis, co-occurring TCRs were grouped using DBSCAN, and TCRdist sequence similarity was added for clustering within HLA-allele-positive subsets. Repertoires with fewer than 30,000 or more than 120,000 public chains, plus five repertoires with anomalous nucleotide sharing, were excluded from co-occurrence clustering. In TCRdb, the immuneACCESS table is reduced to in-frame sequences with V and J assigned. These tables do not hold every clone; where another copy was compared, an unresolved V gene accounts for under half, and the others remain unexplained. The V and J calls and clone size were taken over from that table, and D and trimming were inferred from the DNA. Within this sample are about 120,000 clones, with roughly 66% of them counted one time only. The ten largest clonotypes hold about 1.5% of the sample.

Study-wide findings and limitations: Several of the top co-occurrence clusters appeared to be linked to parvovirus B19, influenza, CMV and Epstein-Barr virus, according to a later analysis. Sequencing depth was assumed to be roughly uniform across donors in the presence/absence analyses, though that assumption may not hold. A further reported finding was that TCR beta sequences accurately predicted the HLA-A and HLA-B alleles for most subjects in the first cohort. In an earlier analysis of several hundred of the donors, most TCR beta V segments were observed in productive rearrangements about 90% or about 30% of the time, broadly matching IMGT annotations. It was suggested by the authors that the approach could potentially be generalized to other disease states and immunological phenotypes. In a later analysis, HLA-associated TCR beta chains showed more clonal expansion and lower generation probabilities than non-associated chains that were equally common. Linkage disequilibrium might explain the correlated functional status among segregating V segments, but an unknown experimental factor could not be ruled out. In both the original and validation cohorts, the classifier was reported to diagnose cytomegalovirus status with high specificity and sensitivity. Because counts were too low, seventeen rarely observed V segments, including chromosome 9 orphons, were excluded from the earlier analysis of some 590 of the donors. Only TCR beta chains were sequenced in this cohort, and the absence of alpha or paired-chain data limited detectable features. The only immune exposure information available for the cohort was CMV serostatus. An association between a missense DCLRE1C variant and V-gene and J-gene trimming of TCR beta chains was found in a later genetic analysis and replicated in an independent cohort. Three of the identified cytomegalovirus-associated TCR beta chains were confirmed in vitro to be specific for cytomegalovirus antigens. While some public TCRs were present in many individuals, most TCR sequences turned up only very rarely across donors. In a later analysis, TCR association rates were found to vary across HLA loci, with the most associated TCRs seen for DRB1 alleles and the fewest for HLA-C alleles. HLA typing was unavailable for some donors at each locus, so association tests used only the typed subset. A cluster of highly shared sequence variants was judged likely to be a technical artifact of the sequencing pipeline. In a later genetic analysis, fewer N-insertions in productive TCRs were reported among donors in an Asian-associated ancestry cluster than the approximately 670-donor mean. The study listed around 160 TCR beta chains as associated with cytomegalovirus. In a later analysis, some 18,000 TCR beta sequences were associated with specific HLA alleles at a false discovery rate of 0.05. According to a later analysis, most CMV-associated TCR beta chains appeared to be HLA-restricted, and the HLA associations seemed to be driven largely by CMV exposure. Assigning TCR associations to individual alleles was difficult when HLA alleles, especially DR and DQ, strongly co-occurred.

The cohort comprised 666 healthy bone marrow donors. All cohort members were sampled while nominally healthy, although unrecorded immune exposures were likely present. The donor was CMV seronegative and belonged to the group of around 350 seronegative cohort members. Each donor provided a peripheral blood sample, and peripheral blood mononuclear cells were used for TCR beta sequencing. The Qiagen DNeasy Blood Extraction Kit was used to extract genomic DNA from the blood cell samples. The receptor's source is a man between 18 and 35 years old in good health and CMV-seronegative. Input material: PBMCs.

The CDR3: CASSQVAARYNEQFF. Here is the DNA: TGCGCCAGCAGCCAAGTTGCGGCCCGCTACAATGAGCAGTTCTTC. The chain is assembled from TRBV4-1 and TRBJ2-1; the D segment cannot be called with confidence. The CDR3 contains 15 residues, cysteine and phenylalanine counted. The read is trimmed to its CDR3 DNA, 45 bases read in frame from base 1. From the germline V gene, CDR1 is MGHRA and CDR2 is YSYEKL. The trim is 1 base for V and 3 bases for J, with a gap of 10 bases between the germline ends.